These 17 T cell receptor beta chains were sequenced from one sample in a study of OX40 agonist ivuxolimab in advanced cancers. Profiling relied on immunoSEQ multiplex PCR, and the TCRdb table lists in-frame clones only, not all of them. The sample holds about 77,000 clones, over 70% seen once. This material consisted of CD4+ or CD8+ T cells sorted from blood, taken in a trial of the OX40 agonist ivuxolimab. All receptors come from an adult with an advanced solid tumor such as melanoma, head and neck, liver or kidney cancer.

The chain couples TRBV6-5 to TRBJ2-5, with 8 bases that match TRBD2. In germline, CDR1 is MNHEY, CDR2 SVGAGI. The junction had 11 bases not matched to a gene; V was cut back by 7 bases and J by 4 bases. There are 15 residues in the CDR3. The CDR3 protein is CASNALAAGGETQYF. CDR3 DNA sequence: TGTGCCAGCAACGCCCTAGCGGCGGGAGGAGAGACCCAGTACTTC.

V usage is TRBV7-8 and J usage is TRBJ1-4, with TRBD1 as a possible D gene (5 bases). With 8 bases removed from V and 3 bases from J, the gap between germline ends came to 13 bases. The CDR3 has 14 residues. Per the germline V gene, CDR1 is SGHVS and CDR2 is FQNEAQ. Written as DNA, the CDR3 is TGTGCCAGCCGTAGGCAGGGCCCTAATGAAAAACTGTTTTTT. Protein sequence: CASRRQGPNEKLFF.

The chain is built from TRBV18 and TRBJ2-5, with D perhaps TRBD2 (7 bases). V was trimmed by 2 bases and J by 5 bases, leaving 18 bases between them. The CDR3 spans 16 residues. In germline, CDR1 is KGHSH, CDR2 LQKENI. The DNA of the CDR3 is TGTGCCAGCTCACCAAATGCGGGGGCCGGTGGGGAGACCCAGTACTTC. Residues: CASSPNAGAGGETQYF.

This sequence joins TRBV6-6 and TRBJ1-2; D might be TRBD1 (6 bases). Germline V lookup: CDR1 MNHNY, CDR2 SVGAGI (reference sequence). Trimming took off 0 bases at V and 6 bases at J, with 17 bases between the two ends. The CDR3 contains 16 residues. For the CDR3, the DNA is TGTGCCAGCAGTTACTCTGGGAGCGGGGGGCGGGATGGCTACACCTTC. Its protein is CASSYSGSGGRDGYTF.

This rearrangement joins TRBV5-1 to TRBJ2-5; D ambiguous. This CDR3 contains 13 residues. V shed 0 bases and J shed 5 bases, with 8 bases lying between them. CDR1 and CDR2 (germline): SGHRS, YFSETQ. CDR3 in DNA: TGCGCCAGCAGCTTGGATAACGGGGAGACCCAGTACTTC. Its translation: CASSLDNGETQYF.

The chain couples TRBV4-1 to TRBJ1-3; 7 bases are shared with TRBD1. J was trimmed by 2 bases and V by 2 bases; bases with no gene match: 9. CDR1 and CDR2 (germline): MGHRA, YSYEKL. The length of the CDR3 is 17 residues. CDR3 DNA: TGCGCCAGCAGCCAACGCGAATTGACAGGGACTGGAAACACCATATATTTT. This codes for CASSQRELTGTGNTIYF.

This chain connects TRBV10-2 to TRBJ1-2; 8 bases map to TRBD1. CDR3 length: 12 amino acids. Germline loops: CDR1 WSHSY, CDR2 SAAADI. The V and J ends lost 6 bases and 7 bases, in that order; junction bases with no gene match: 4. CDR3: CASRGDRTGYTF. CDR3 nucleotide sequence: TGCGCCAGCAGAGGGGACAGGACTGGCTACACCTTC.

The chain recombines TRBV7-6 with TRBJ2-7; 7 bases line up with TRBD1. J gave up 9 bases and V 1 base, and 9 bases lay outside the gene matches. This CDR3 contains 14 residues. Germline CDR1 SGHVS, CDR2 FNYEAQ. The CDR3 bases are TGTGCCAGCAGCTTAGACCCAGTCGGGGACAGGCAGTACTTC. Translation gives CASSLDPVGDRQYF.

V usage is TRBV4-1 and J usage is TRBJ2-4; the D call may be TRBD1 or TRBD2 (5 bases each). Deletions cut 0 bases from V and 9 bases from J, with 15 bases between. Germline values: CDR1 MGHRA, CDR2 YSYEKL. CDR3 length: 15 amino acids. The CDR3 DNA follows: TGCGCCAGCAGCCAAGATTCCGGGGCCTCTGGCATTCAGTACTTC. Translation gives CASSQDSGASGIQYF.

V is TRBV27 and J is TRBJ1-6, with 10 nucleotides matching TRBD1. Trimming removed 6 bases from V and 2 bases from J; junction bases left unmatched: 4. The CDR3 is made up of 16 amino acids. CDR1 is MNHEY, CDR2 SMNVEV, per germline (reference sequence). CDR3 amino acids: CASRMTGGAYNSPLHF. The DNA for the CDR3 is TGTGCCAGCAGGATGACAGGGGGCGCCTATAATTCACCCCTCCACTTT.

The V call is TRBV15, the J call TRBJ2-7; the D gene is possibly TRBD1 (5 bases). Germline V CDR1 and CDR2: LNHNV, YYDKDF (reference sequence). Trimming took 0 bases from V and 11 from J, leaving 14 bases between them. CDR3 size: 13 residues. The chain's CDR3 is CATSRDRQGFKYF. DNA for the CDR3: TGTGCCACCAGCAGAGATCGGCAGGGTTTCAAGTACTTC.

The V and J genes are TRBV5-6 and TRBJ1-3; no definite D call. Germline V lookup: CDR1 SGHDT, CDR2 YYEEEE. Trimming cost V 4 bases and J 14 bases, with 19 bases left between them. There are 13 residues in the CDR3. CDR3 bases: TGTGCCAGCAGCCATCGAAACGGGATCAGCGTATATTTT. It is translated as CASSHRNGISVYF.

The chain has TRBV5-4 and TRBJ1-1; D uncertain. This CDR3 has 14 amino acids. Per germline, CDR1 SGHNT and CDR2 YYREEE (reference sequence). Trimming left V 4 bases short and J 5 bases short, with 15 bases between. Here the CDR3 reads CASSPWGGATEAFF. The CDR3 bases are TGTGCCAGCAGCCCTTGGGGAGGAGCTACTGAAGCTTTCTTT.

This clone was seen more than once but under ten times. V is TRBV7-9 and J is TRBJ1-1; tentative D call: TRBD1 (5 bases). The CDR3 has 15 amino acids. Trimming removed 1 base from V and 1 base from J, with 10 bases in between. CDR1 and CDR2 from the germline V gene are SEHNR and FQNEAQ (reference sequence). This chain's CDR3 is CASSLGGFANTEAFF. The CDR3 DNA follows: TGTGCCAGCAGCTTAGGGGGGTTTGCGAACACTGAAGCTTTCTTT.

The chain joins TRBV10-3 to TRBJ2-7; 10 bases are shared with TRBD2. The germline CDR1 and CDR2 sequences are ENHRY and SYGVKD. Losses at the gene ends were 4 bases for V and 4 bases for J; bases not matched to a gene: 7. CDR3 length equals 15 residues. The CDR3 here is CAISAGTSVRYEQYF. The CDR3 DNA follows: TGTGCCATCAGTGCCGGGACTAGCGTCCGATACGAGCAGTACTTC.

The chain combines TRBV28 with TRBJ2-7, with 8 bases that match TRBD2. The V segment lost 1 base and the J segment 2 bases; nucleotides outside the gene matches: 13. Germline V CDR1 and CDR2: MDHEN, SYDVKM. The CDR3 covers 18 residues. CDR3 nucleotide sequence: TGTGCCAGCAGTTTATTGCGTTACCCCGGGACTAGGACCTACGAGCAGTACTTC. Translation gives CASSLLRYPGTRTYEQYF.

V is TRBV5-1 and J is TRBJ2-1, with TRBD1 matching 9 bases. Germline V lookup: CDR1 SGHRS, CDR2 YFSETQ. The length of the CDR3 is 15 residues. V lost 3 bases and J lost 6; bases outside the gene matches: 7. CDR3 in DNA: TGCGCCAGCAGCTCACGGACAGGGGCGATCAATGAGCAGTTCTTC. Encoded protein: CASSSRTGAINEQFF.